This TCR beta chain derives from a study of neoadjuvant anti-PD-1 for oral cavity cancer (dated by TCRdb to the early 2020s). A note on the overall study: Before curative-intent surgical resection, most patients were given three to four biweekly doses of nivolumab at 3 mg/kg. A fourth nivolumab dose was given around day 43 to patients without progression, and definitive surgical resection was performed in those patients on days 50-56. Responders were defined as patients with complete response, partial response or stable disease by RECIST 1.1; non-responders were defined as patients with progression. There were more than nine patients in the parent correlative cohort, and the response rate was about 36%. The paper's findings and limits, for the study overall: TCR analyses included only a few patients per response group, and the authors called for larger cohorts for validation. Higher pretreatment blood TCRbeta clonality and lower post-treatment tumor TCRbeta clonality were correlated with higher pretreatment blood Treg/Th17 ratios. After neoadjuvant nivolumab, significantly higher T cell clonality (Gini index) was found within PBMCs in non-responders than in responders.

As encoded in the germline V gene (reference sequence), CDR1 is LNHDA while CDR2 is SQIVND. V loses 2 bases of germline sequence and J loses 1 base, and the interval between the two ends is 11 bases. The CDR3 holds 15 amino acids from the cysteine to the phenylalanine. Left in the record is the CDR3 DNA by itself, 45 bases read in frame from the first base. In its sample, this clone was seen a few times. Its antigen has not been determined. The sample holds no much larger clone one base away, and base qualities are not on file. Sample time point, as interpreted from the label and publication: before neoadjuvant nivolumab. None of the patients had received prior systemic or radiation treatment, and all were newly diagnosed with stage II-IVA oral cavity squamous cell carcinoma. The cohort consisted of patients with HPV-negative, locally advanced oral cavity squamous cell carcinoma. No culture maintenance or expansion was done, as the peripheral blood mononuclear cells went straight to analysis. Samples came from a longitudinal correlative study of a single-arm phase II trial of neoadjuvant nivolumab in oral cavity squamous cell carcinoma. Subject-matched pre- and post-treatment PBMCs and tumors from three responders and three non-responders were subjected to genomic DNA-based TCRbeta sequencing. Peripheral blood mononuclear cells were collected once before nivolumab treatment and again after treatment, at the time of surgery. The Maxwell RSC DNA from Cells kit was used to extract genomic DNA from PBMCs.

PBMC libraries used mostly approximately 500 ng of input genomic DNA for deep sequencing, with six replicates per sample. Following the manufacturer's instructions, the team built TCRbeta libraries using the immunoSEQ hsTCRbeta kit. Sequencing of the completed libraries took place using an Illumina NovaSeq 6000 S4 flow cell after they had been pooled to about 3 nM. As for the authors' bioinformatics: The immunoSEQ Analyzer handled quality control and preprocessing of the raw data. The analysis was limited to productive rearrangements, and each clonotype was defined by a unique CDR3 amino acid sequence. Repertoire clonality was estimated as the Gini-Simpson index, which was computed with the R package tcR. Student's t test was used to compare Gini indices, while Pearson correlation assessed associations with tumor size change. Drawn from immuneACCESS, this table holds only the in-frame rearrangements with V and J called that TCRdb kept. Clones are partly lost; checked studies trace under half to an unresolved V gene and leave the rest unexplained. That table is the source of V, J and clone size, and D and trimming were worked out from the DNA. This sample gives about 15,000 clones in total; 60% to 70% of them show up just once. The top ten hold 2.4% of the sample.

The sample was PBMCs, taken before nivolumab (anti-PD-1) treatment. The receptor was isolated from a person aged 35 to 85 with oral cavity squamous cell carcinoma. The sequence joins TRBV19 to TRBJ1-1, with TRBD1 as a weak D call on 5 bases. CDR3 sequence: CASSISGAGNTEAFF. Read as DNA, the sequence is TGTGCCAGTAGTATATCCGGGGCAGGGAACACTGAAGCTTTCTTT.